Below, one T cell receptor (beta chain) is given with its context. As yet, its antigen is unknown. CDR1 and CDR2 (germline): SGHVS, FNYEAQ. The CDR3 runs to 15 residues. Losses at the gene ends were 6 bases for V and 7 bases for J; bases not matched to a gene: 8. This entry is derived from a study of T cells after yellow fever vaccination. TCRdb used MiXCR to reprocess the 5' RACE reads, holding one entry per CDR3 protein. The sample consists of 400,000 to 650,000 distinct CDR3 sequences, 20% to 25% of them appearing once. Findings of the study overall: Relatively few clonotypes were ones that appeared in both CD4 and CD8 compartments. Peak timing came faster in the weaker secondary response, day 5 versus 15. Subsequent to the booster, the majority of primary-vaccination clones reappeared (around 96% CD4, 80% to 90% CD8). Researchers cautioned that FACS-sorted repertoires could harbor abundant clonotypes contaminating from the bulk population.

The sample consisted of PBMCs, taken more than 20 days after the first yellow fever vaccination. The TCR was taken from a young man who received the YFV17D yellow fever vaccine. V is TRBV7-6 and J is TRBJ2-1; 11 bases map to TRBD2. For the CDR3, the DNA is TGTGCCAGCAGACATAGCGGGGGGGCACGGAATGAGCAGTTCTTC. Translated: CASRHSGGARNEQFF. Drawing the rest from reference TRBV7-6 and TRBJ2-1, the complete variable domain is GAGVSQSPRYKVTKRGQDVALRCDPISGHVSLYWYRQALGQGPEFLTYFNYEAQQDKSGLPNDRFSAERPEGSISTLTIQRTEQRDSAMYRCASRHSGGARNEQFFGPGTRLTVL.